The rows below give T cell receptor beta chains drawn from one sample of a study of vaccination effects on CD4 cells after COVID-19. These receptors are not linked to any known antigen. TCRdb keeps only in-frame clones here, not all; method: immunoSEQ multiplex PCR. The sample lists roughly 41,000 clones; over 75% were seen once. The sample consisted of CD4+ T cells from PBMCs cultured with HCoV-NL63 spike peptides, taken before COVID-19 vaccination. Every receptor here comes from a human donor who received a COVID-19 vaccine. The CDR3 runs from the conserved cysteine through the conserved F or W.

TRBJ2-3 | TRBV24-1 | CATSVALAGPTDTQYF
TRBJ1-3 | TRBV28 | CASSFSLFGNTIYF
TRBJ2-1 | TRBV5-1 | CASSLTRTEQFF
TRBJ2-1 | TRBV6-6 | CASSGKLEQFF
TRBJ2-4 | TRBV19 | CASSTGRTGDIQYF
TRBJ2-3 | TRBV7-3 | CASSLRPTDTQYF
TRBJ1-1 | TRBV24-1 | CATSDSRTASNTEAFF
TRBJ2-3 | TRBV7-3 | CASSLWGEGTDTQYF
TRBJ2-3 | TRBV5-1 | CASSLIERGGSDTQYF
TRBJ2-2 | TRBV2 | CASNRENTGELFF
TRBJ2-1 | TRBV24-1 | CATSDRQASSYNEQFF
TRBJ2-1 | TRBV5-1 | CASRVPLPSDEQFF
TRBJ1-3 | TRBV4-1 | CASSQDRGNSGNTIYF
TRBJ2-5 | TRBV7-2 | CASSLVGAAGETQYF
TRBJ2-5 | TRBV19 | CASSERQGLGTQYF
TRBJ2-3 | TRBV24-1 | CATSDTTSTDTQYF
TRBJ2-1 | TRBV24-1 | CATSDSAGAGNEQFF
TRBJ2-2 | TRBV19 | CASSRASVTGELFF
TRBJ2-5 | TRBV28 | CASSPRISGGETQYF
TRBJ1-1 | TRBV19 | CASSDNRGPSMNTEAFF
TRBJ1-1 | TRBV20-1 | CSASNSQLMNTEAFF
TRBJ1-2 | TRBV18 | CASSPLGPHGYTF
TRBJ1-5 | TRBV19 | CASSSTGAYSNQPQHF
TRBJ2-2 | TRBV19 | CASSIKAGGAGTGELFF
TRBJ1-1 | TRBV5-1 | CASSLWEGVSEAFF
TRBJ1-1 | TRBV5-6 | CASSLGTGSTEAFF
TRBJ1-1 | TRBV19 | CASSSRDRNTEAFF
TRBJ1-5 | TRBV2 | CASSARTANQPQHF
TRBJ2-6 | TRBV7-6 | CASSLELPAGANVLTF
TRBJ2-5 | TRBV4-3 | CASSQERGRATQYF
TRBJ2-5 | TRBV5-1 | CASSLVAGGWETQYF
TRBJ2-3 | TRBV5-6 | CASSLGGTEPGDTDTQYF